This entry lists 29 T cell receptor beta chains sequenced from one sample in a study of blood T cells in healthy people across ages. Using a J-beta primer mix together with a sample-barcoded 5' primer, a second PCR was run for roughly 6 to 11 cycles. TCRdb re-derived calls from the 5' RACE reads in MiXCR, one entry per CDR3 protein. The data contain some 1.5 million distinct CDR3 sequences, about 45% of them singletons. The sequencing sample was made of blood. The receptor set was obtained from a woman between 18 and 30 years old in good health.

The chain couples TRBV5-1 to TRBJ1-2, with D possibly matching TRBD1 (6 bases). Trimming took 2 bases from V and 8 from J, leaving 13 bases between them. Germline CDR1 and CDR2: SGHRS and YFSETQ. There are 13 residues in the CDR3. The CDR3 sequence: CASSLGGPEGYTF. In nucleotides, the CDR3 is TGCGCCAGCAGCTTAGGGGGGCCGGAAGGCTACACCTTC.

V gene TRBV11-2 combines with J gene TRBJ2-1; D uncertain. Germline V CDR1 and CDR2: SGHAT, FQNNGV. CDR3 length: 14 residues. Trimming took 7 bases from V and 0 from J, leaving 10 bases between them. In DNA form, the CDR3 reads TGTGCCAGCAATAGGGCCTCCTCCTACAATGAGCAGTTCTTC. Protein: CASNRASSYNEQFF.

The V and J genes are TRBV20-1 and TRBJ1-5; D unclear. The germline V gene has CDR1 DFQATT and CDR2 SNEGSKA (reference sequence). This CDR3 is built from 14 residues. Trimming pared 1 base from V and 5 bases from J, leaving 12 bases between. In DNA, the CDR3 is TGCAGTGCTAGAGTAGGGCGGTCGGATCAGCCCCAGCATTTT. It translates to CSARVGRSDQPQHF.

V gene TRBV4-1 combines with J gene TRBJ2-7; 7 bases align to TRBD1. The CDR3 totals 16 residues. The junction had 9 bases not matched to a gene; V was cut back by 4 bases and J by 0 bases. Germline CDR1 is MGHRA and CDR2 is YSYEKL. Written as DNA, the CDR3 is TGCGCCAGCAGCCTGAACAGGGGTCTGAGCTCCTACGAGCAGTACTTC. Amino acids: CASSLNRGLSSYEQYF.

Only a few counts were recorded for this clonotype. The chain joins TRBV7-2 to TRBJ2-7; 11 bases match TRBD2. J gave up 6 bases and V 6 bases, and 7 bases lay outside the gene matches. This CDR3 comprises 14 residues. Germline V gene lookup returns CDR1 SGHTA and CDR2 FQGNSA. CDR3 amino acids: CASRTSGSLSEQYF. The CDR3 coding sequence is TGTGCCAGCAGAACTAGCGGGAGCCTTAGCGAGCAGTACTTC. The variable domain in full, with the rest retrieved from reference TRBV7-2 and TRBJ2-7, is GAGVSQSPSNKVTEKGKDVELRCDPISGHTALYWYRQSLGQGLEFLIYFQGNSAPDKSGLPSDRFSAERTGGSVSTLTIQRTQQEDSAVYLCASRTSGSLSEQYFGPGTRLTVT.

This clonotype occurred a few times. J is TRBJ2-7 and V is TRBV7-2, with 7 bases aligning to TRBD2. TRBJ2-5 matches the DNA end more closely, so the J call is doubtful. This CDR3 is built from 17 residues. Germline values: CDR1 SGHTA, CDR2 FQGNSA. The CDR3: CASSRTVGREPHGTQYF. The CDR3 bases are TGTGCCAGCAGTCGTACCGTCGGGCGGGAGCCCCATGGGACCCAGTACTTC.

This clonotype came up a few times. The gene calls are TRBV20-1 and TRBJ2-1; D remains unclear. V was shortened by 5 bases and J by 0 bases, with 17 bases between the two germline ends. Germline CDR1 DFQATT, CDR2 SNEGSKA (reference sequence). The CDR3 is 16 amino acids. Here the CDR3 reads CSARSPRAHSYNEQFF. DNA of the CDR3: TGCAGTGCTCGCTCCCCTAGGGCCCACTCCTACAATGAGCAGTTCTTC.

There are a few counts of this clonotype. This chain joins TRBV24-1 and TRBJ2-2; unclear D gene. Trimming removed 2 bases at V and 0 bases at J, with 9 bases between. Germline V gives CDR1 KGHDR, CDR2 SFDVKD. This CDR3 is 16 amino acids long. The CDR3 is CATSDWVSANTGELFF. CDR3 bases: TGTGCCACCAGTGATTGGGTCTCAGCGAACACCGGGGAGCTGTTTTTT.

A few counts support this clonotype. The V call is TRBV4-2, the J call TRBJ2-3, with TRBD2 matching over 8 bases. This CDR3 is 16 amino acids long. From germline, CDR1 is LGHNA and CDR2 YNFKEQ. The junction had 9 bases not matched to a gene; V was cut back by 4 bases and J by 3 bases. The chain's CDR3 is CASSPSGGAGTDTQYF. In DNA form, the CDR3 reads TGTGCCAGCAGCCCGAGCGGGGGAGCCGGTACAGATACGCAGTATTTT.

This clonotype has only a few counts. The genes are TRBV3-1 and TRBJ2-7, with TRBD2 identical over 10 bases. After removal of 4 bases from V and 1 base from J, the junction contained 4 bases not matched to a gene. CDR1 and CDR2 from the germline V gene are LGHDT and YNNKEL (reference sequence). This CDR3 contains 15 residues. The CDR3 DNA reads as TGTGCCAGCAGCCCGGGACTAGCGCAATCCTACGAGCAGTACTTC. The encoded protein is CASSPGLAQSYEQYF.

This clonotype was seen many times. The chain recombines TRBV20-1 with TRBJ2-1; TRBD2 matches at 12 bases. The V segment lost 0 bases and the J segment 1 base; nucleotides outside the gene matches: 16. This CDR3 has 21 amino acids. Germline V gene sequence: CDR1 DFQATT, CDR2 SNEGSKA (reference sequence). The CDR3: CSARDAAGRLAGVRSYNEQFF. CDR3 DNA: TGCAGTGCTAGAGATGCGGCGGGGAGACTAGCGGGAGTTCGGTCCTACAATGAGCAGTTCTTC.

The V and J genes are TRBV5-1 and TRBJ2-3; the D gene is possibly TRBD1 (5 bases). V was clipped by 7 bases and J by 0 bases, with 12 bases between them. CDR3 size: 14 residues. Germline V gene sequence: CDR1 SGHRS, CDR2 YFSETQ. CDR3 amino acids: CASHPGISTDTQYF. The DNA for the CDR3 is TGCGCCAGCCATCCAGGGATTAGCACAGATACGCAGTATTTT. The entire variable domain, with the rest obtained from reference TRBV5-1 and TRBJ2-3, is as follows: KAGVTQTPRYLIKTRGQQVTLSCSPISGHRSVSWYQQTPGQGLQFLFEYFSETQRNKGNFPGRFSGRQFSNSRSEMNVSTLELGDSALYLCASHPGISTDTQYFGPGTRLTVL.

This clonotype appeared a few times. V gene TRBV20-1 combines with J gene TRBJ2-1, with D tentatively TRBD2 (6 bases). Trimming took off 0 bases at V and 10 bases at J, with 13 bases between the two ends. Per germline, CDR1 DFQATT and CDR2 SNEGSKA (reference sequence). This CDR3 is 13 amino acids long. CDR3 sequence (DNA): TGCAGTGCTAGAGAACCCGGGGCGGGAGAGCAGTTCTTC. The encoded protein is CSAREPGAGEQFF.

The V gene is TRBV15, the J gene TRBJ2-2; no definite D call. CDR3 length: 14 residues. Germline V gives CDR1 LNHNV, CDR2 YYDKDF (reference sequence). Trimming cost V 5 bases and J 3 bases, with 10 bases left between them. The CDR3 DNA follows: TGTGCCACCAGCGATAGGTCAGACACCGGGGAGCTGTTTTTT. Encoded protein: CATSDRSDTGELFF.

In its sample, this clonotype was seen a few times. The V gene is TRBV4-3, the J gene TRBJ2-1; D gene uncertain. The CDR3 extends over 14 amino acids. From germline, CDR1 is LGHNA and CDR2 YSLEER. V lost 0 bases to trimming and J lost 8 bases, with 11 bases between them. This CDR3 reads CASSQEVAFHEQFF. In DNA, the CDR3 is TGCGCCAGCAGCCAAGAGGTCGCATTCCATGAGCAGTTCTTC.

The gene calls are TRBV28 and TRBJ2-5; D might be TRBD2 (6 bases). Germline V gene sequence: CDR1 MDHEN, CDR2 SYDVKM. CDR3 length: 11 amino acids. Trimming cost V 2 bases and J 11 bases, with 9 bases left between them. The DNA of the CDR3 is TGTGCCAGCAGTTTAAGGGACTCGCAGTACTTC. Its translation is CASSLRDSQYF.

About this clonotype itself: This may arise from a read error, as a much more abundant clone is one base away. The rearrangement joins TRBV7-2 to TRBJ2-4; tentatively, D is TRBD2 (6 bases). Trimming shortened V by 1 base and J by 13 bases, and 14 bases separated the two germline ends. Looked up from germline, CDR1 is SGHTA and CDR2 is FQGNSA. CDR3 length: 13 amino acids. CDR3 residues: CASSLGSDYKQYF. The CDR3 DNA reads TGTGCCAGCAGCTTAGGGTCGGACTACAAGCAGTACTTC.

In its sample, this clonotype was seen many times. The V and J genes are TRBV29-1 and TRBJ2-1; TRBD2 agrees at 7 bases. V shed 6 bases, J shed 10 bases, and the junction held 9 bases outside the gene matches. This CDR3 has 12 residues. From germline, CDR1 is SQVTM and CDR2 ANQGSEA. This CDR3 is CSVIPTSAEQFF. In DNA form, the CDR3 reads TGCAGCGTAATTCCCACTAGCGCAGAGCAGTTCTTC.

The chain couples TRBV9 to TRBJ2-1; D not resolved. CDR3 length equals 15 residues. V lost 2 bases to trimming and J lost 0 bases, with 9 bases between them. The germline gives CDR1 SGDLS, CDR2 YYNGEE. The CDR3 region is CASSVSRISYNEQFF. CDR3 DNA sequence: TGTGCCAGCAGCGTGAGCCGGATCTCCTACAATGAGCAGTTCTTC.

This clonotype was picked up a small number of times. V usage is TRBV28 and J usage is TRBJ1-6; the D is unclear. Per the germline V gene, CDR1 is MDHEN and CDR2 is SYDVKM. Trimming left V 4 bases short and J 10 bases short, with 8 bases between. This CDR3 contains 12 residues. DNA for the CDR3: TGTGCCAGCAGTTCCATGGGATCACCCCTCCACTTT. This encodes CASSSMGSPLHF.

The chain combines TRBV30 with TRBJ1-2; D perhaps matches TRBD1 (5 bases). Germline-derived CDR1 and CDR2 are GTSNPN and SVGIG (reference sequence). V lost 3 bases and J lost 0, with 17 bases in between. The CDR3 is made up of 16 amino acids. The chain's CDR3 is CAWSSQPGGTNYGYTF. CDR3 coding DNA: TGTGCCTGGAGCTCTCAACCCGGGGGGACTAACTATGGCTACACCTTC.

In its sample, this clonotype was seen once. V gene TRBV7-2 combines with J gene TRBJ2-5; D unresolved. Gene TRBJ2-7 matches the end of the DNA better, so the J call may be wrong. The CDR3 totals 14 residues. Germline V gene lookup returns CDR1 SGHTA and CDR2 FQGNSA. CDR3 region: CASSLASSNYEQYF. CDR3 nucleotides: TGTGCCAGCAGCTTAGCTAGTAGCAACTACGAGCAGTACTTC.

This clonotype has a handful of counts. This chain uses TRBV12-3 or TRBV12-4 with TRBJ1-6, with a possible D match to TRBD1 (5 bases). V shed 6 bases and J shed 5 bases, with 23 bases lying between them. This CDR3 spans 18 amino acids. CDR3 DNA: TGTGCCAGCAGAAACACCGTTATCTGGACACCTAATAATTCACCCCTCCACTTT. Its translation: CASRNTVIWTPNNSPLHF.

The chain employs TRBV20-1 and TRBJ1-4, with TRBD1 matching 8 bases. J lost 11 bases, V lost 0 bases, and 2 bases had no gene match. Germline V gene data show CDR1 as DFQATT and CDR2 as SNEGSKA (reference sequence). This CDR3 is 12 amino acids long. This CDR3 is CSAREDRAKLFF. CDR3 DNA sequence: TGCAGTGCTAGAGAGGACAGGGCTAAACTGTTTTTT.

The gene calls are TRBV7-2 and TRBJ1-6; 9 nucleotides match TRBD1. CDR1 and CDR2 from the germline V gene are SGHTA and FQGNSA. This CDR3 is 15 amino acids long. V was pared by 5 bases and J by 7 bases, with 6 bases of the junction left unmatched. CDR3 in amino acids: CASSLIDRGNSPLHF. For the CDR3, the DNA is TGTGCCAGCAGCCTAATCGACAGGGGGAATTCACCCCTCCACTTT.

The V call is TRBV6-1, the J call TRBJ2-4; perhaps D is TRBD1 or TRBD2 (6 bases each). Trimming left V 7 bases short and J 3 bases short, with 19 bases between. The CDR3 is 16 amino acids. The germline gives CDR1 MNHNS, CDR2 SASEGT. CDR3 in DNA: TGTGCCAGCACCGAACTGGGGGGCTTTGTCAAAAACATTCAGTACTTC. This gives the protein CASTELGGFVKNIQYF.

Ten or more counts support this clonotype. This rearrangement joins TRBV20-1 to TRBJ2-1; D perhaps matches TRBD2 (5 bases). Germline V gene data show CDR1 as DFQATT and CDR2 as SNEGSKA (reference sequence). Trimming took 2 bases from V and 10 from J, leaving 9 bases between them. The CDR3 has 11 amino acids. In nucleotides, the CDR3 is TGCAGTGCTAGACGAGGCGGGGAGCAGTTCTTC. As protein: CSARRGGEQFF.

The V gene is TRBV4-1, the J gene TRBJ1-1; TRBD1 matches at 8 bases. This CDR3 is built from 16 residues. Germline V gene sequence: CDR1 MGHRA, CDR2 YSYEKL. V was clipped by 1 base and J by 1 base; unmatched bases: 5. The CDR3 bases are TGCGCCAGCAGCCAAGGTGACAGGGGCCAGAACACTGAAGCTTTCTTT. The encoded protein is CASSQGDRGQNTEAFF.

This clonotype was observed many times. V is TRBV12-3 or TRBV12-4 and J is TRBJ2-1; D gene unclear. There are 13 residues in the CDR3. Trimming cost V 7 bases and J 0 bases, with 7 bases left between them. The CDR3 DNA is TGTGCCAGCATGGATAGCTCCTACAATGAGCAGTTCTTC. Protein sequence: CASMDSSYNEQFF.